Listed below are T cell receptor beta chains from one sample, sequenced in a study of OX40 agonist ivuxolimab in advanced cancers. Profiled with immunoSEQ multiplex PCR; TCRdb holds only in-frame clones, not every one. The data contain 70,000 to 80,000 clones, roughly 90% of them singletons. Source: CD4+ or CD8+ T cells sorted from blood, taken in a trial of the OX40 agonist ivuxolimab. These TCRs come from an adult with an advanced solid tumor such as melanoma, head and neck, liver or kidney cancer. CDR3s include the opening cysteine and the closing phenylalanine or tryptophan. Each record gives: J gene, D gene, clone size, V gene, CDR3 DNA, CDR3 protein. The D gene is left open where the match is weak. Expanded clones get a size class; other rows say once, few or many, or leave the size out.

TRBJ2-3,NA,NA,TRBV5-8,TGTGCCAGCAGCTTTAGAGGAGGGTTCGCGCAACGGACTAGCACAGATACGCAGTATTTT,CASSFRGGFAQRTSTDTQYF
TRBJ1-6,NA,NA,TRBV5-1,TGCGCCAGCAGCTTGGAGGGCCCGAGCTCCTATAATTCACCCCTCCACTTT,CASSLEGPSSYNSPLHF
TRBJ2-7,TRBD2,NA,TRBV5-4,TGTGCCAGCAGCCGTGGGGGGAGCGGGACTCGCGAGCAGTACTTC,CASSRGGSGTREQYF
TRBJ2-1,NA,NA,TRBV19,TGTGCCAGTAGTATAGCGGAGGCCCAATACAATGAGCAGTTCTTC,CASSIAEAQYNEQFF
TRBJ1-2,TRBD1,NA,TRBV7-8,TGTGCCAGCGGGGACAGGGTGAACTATGGCTACACCTTC,CASGDRVNYGYTF
TRBJ2-7,NA,NA,TRBV21-1,TGTGCCAGCAGCAAAGAGGGACCAAACTACGAGCAGTACTTC,CASSKEGPNYEQYF
TRBJ2-7,TRBD1,NA,TRBV30,TGTGCCTGGACGCACAGGGGCTCCTACGAGCAGTACTTC,CAWTHRGSYEQYF
TRBJ2-4,NA,NA,TRBV29-1,TGCAGCGTTGGGGGCGGCTATGCCAAAAACATTCAGTACTTC,CSVGGGYAKNIQYF
TRBJ2-5,TRBD2,NA,TRBV4-2,TGTGCCAGCAGCCTGAGGCGGGAGATGGGAGAGACCCAGTACTTC,CASSLRREMGETQYF
TRBJ2-5,TRBD1,NA,TRBV11-2,TGTGCCAGCAGCGCCGGGACAGGGGTGCCTCAAGAGACCCAGTACTTC,CASSAGTGVPQETQYF
TRBJ1-5,NA,few,TRBV10-2,TGCGCCAGCAGTGAGGGGTGGTTAGGCAATCAGCCCCAGCATTTT,CASSEGWLGNQPQHF
TRBJ2-2,TRBD2,NA,TRBV25-1,TGTGCCAGCAGTGAACTTGGCCTAGCGGGAGGGCACACCGGGGAGCTGTTTTTT,CASSELGLAGGHTGELFF
TRBJ2-7,NA,NA,TRBV18,TGTGCCAGCTCACTGGACTTGCTTACGAGCGAGCAGTACTTC,CASSLDLLTSEQYF
TRBJ1-6,TRBD1,few,TRBV6-5,TGTGCCAGCAGTTACTCGGACAGGGCGCATTCACCCCTCCACTTT,CASSYSDRAHSPLHF
TRBJ2-3,TRBD2,NA,TRBV30,TGTGCCTGGATGAGGGCGACTAGCGGGAGAATTATCACGGGAGATACGCAGTATTTT,CAWMRATSGRIITGDTQYF
TRBJ2-3,NA,NA,TRBV6-5,TGTGCCACCCAAGCGAGTTCCACAGATACGCAGTATTTT,CATQASSTDTQYF
TRBJ1-5,NA,NA,TRBV27,TGTGCCAGCAGTTTTTCAGGGTTATATCAGCCCCAGCATTTT,CASSFSGLYQPQHF
TRBJ2-3,NA,NA,TRBV7-9,TGTGCCAGCAGCTCCCCCTTTCGGACGGGCACGCAGTATTTT,CASSSPFRTGTQYF
TRBJ2-7,NA,NA,TRBV30,TGTGCCTGGAGTGTAAGTGGACTACAGTACTTC,CAWSVSGLQYF
TRBJ1-5,NA,few,TRBV30,TGTGCCTGGAGTGTGATGGGGAATAGCAATCAGCCCCAGCATTTT,CAWSVMGNSNQPQHF
TRBJ1-2,NA,NA,TRBV10-3,TGTGCCATCAGGGACGGGGGAGAAGGCTACACCTTC,CAIRDGGEGYTF
TRBJ1-2,NA,NA,TRBV14,TGTGCCAGCAGCCCGGGAATTAACTATGGCTACACCTTC,CASSPGINYGYTF
TRBJ1-1,NA,NA,TRBV11-2,TGTGCCAGCAGCTCTAGGACCGCGAACACTGAAGCTTTCTTT,CASSSRTANTEAFF
TRBJ2-1,TRBD2,NA,TRBV9,TGTGCCAGCAGCACGAGCCTAGCGGGAGTATCCAATGAGCAGTTCTTC,CASSTSLAGVSNEQFF
TRBJ2-7,NA,once,TRBV29-1,TGCAGCGTTCGAGTGGGGGCGGAGATCTACGAGCAGTACTTC,CSVRVGAEIYEQYF
TRBJ2-4,NA,NA,TRBV5-1,TGCGCCAGCAGCTTTACCAGCCCGACTCAAAACATTCAGTACTTC,CASSFTSPTQNIQYF
TRBJ2-2,NA,NA,TRBV2,TGTGCCAGCAGTGAACAAAACACCGGGGAGCTGTTTTTT,CASSEQNTGELFF
TRBJ1-1,TRBD1,NA,TRBV7-6,TGTGCCAGCAGCTTAGCAACAGGGGTTAGGGGGAACACTGAAGCTTTCTTT,CASSLATGVRGNTEAFF
TRBJ2-7,TRBD2,once,TRBV9,TGTGCCAGCAGCATATCCGAGACTAGCGGGAGAGGCGAGCAGTACTTC,CASSISETSGRGEQYF
TRBJ2-2,NA,NA,TRBV11-2,TGTGCCAGCAGCTTATCGCAGGGGAACACCGGGGAGCTGTTTTTT,CASSLSQGNTGELFF
TRBJ2-1,TRBD2,NA,TRBV15,TGTGCCACCAGCAGAGATAGGCCTAGCGGGAGTCTTTTCAATGAGCAGTTCTTC,CATSRDRPSGSLFNEQFF
TRBJ1-4,NA,NA,TRBV7-9,TGTGCCAGCAGCTCCCAGAGCAGTAATGAAAAACTGTTTTTT,CASSSQSSNEKLFF
TRBJ2-7,NA,NA,TRBV30,TGTGCCTGGAGTGTAGAGGGCAAGTACTCCTACGAGCAGTACTTC,CAWSVEGKYSYEQYF
TRBJ2-1,NA,NA,TRBV10-1,TGCGCCAGCAGTGACCCCAAGGCGGCCAGGAGGTATGAGCAGTTCTTC,CASSDPKAARRYEQFF
TRBJ1-3,NA,NA,TRBV7-9,TGTGCCAGCAGCCGCGGGGGAAACACCATATATTTT,CASSRGGNTIYF
TRBJ2-7,TRBD2,NA,TRBV7-2,TGTGCCAGCAGCTTAGGCCTCCAGCGGGACCCCTACGAGCAGTACTTC,CASSLGLQRDPYEQYF
TRBJ1-1,NA,NA,TRBV5-1,TGCGCCAGCAGCTCACTGGCCGGCACTGAAGCTTTCTTT,CASSSLAGTEAFF
TRBJ2-1,TRBD1,NA,TRBV20-1,TGCAGTGCGCCACAGGGGTATGAGCAGTTCTTC,CSAPQGYEQFF
TRBJ2-3,TRBD2,NA,TRBV6-5,TGTGCCAGCAGTTATGGGACTAGCGGACCAGATACGCAGTATTTT,CASSYGTSGPDTQYF
TRBJ2-3,NA,NA,TRBV5-1,TGCGCCAGCAGCTTGAACGGAGCAGATACGCAGTATTTT,CASSLNGADTQYF
TRBJ2-1,TRBD2,once,TRBV27,TGTGCCAGCACTGATCTAGCGGGAGGTCCCAATGAGCAGTTCTTC,CASTDLAGGPNEQFF
TRBJ2-5,NA,NA,TRBV5-1,TGCGCCAGCAGCTTGAAGGAGACCCAGTACTTC,CASSLKETQYF
TRBJ2-7,NA,NA,TRBV7-8,TGTGCCAGCAGCTTAATTCTTTACGAGCAGTACTTC,CASSLILYEQYF
TRBJ1-5,NA,NA,TRBV4-3,TGCGCCAGCAGCCAGGGGACGGGAAATAGCAATCAGCCCCAGCATTTT,CASSQGTGNSNQPQHF
TRBJ1-5,TRBD1,NA,TRBV14,TGTGCCAGCAGCCGCGACAGGGGCCAGCCCCAGCATTTT,CASSRDRGQPQHF
TRBJ2-1,NA,NA,TRBV5-8,TGTGCCAGCAGCGCGGGGTGGCCGTTCGGTTGGGATGAGCAGTTCTTC,CASSAGWPFGWDEQFF
TRBJ2-3,TRBD2,once,TRBV27,TGTGCCAGCCATGGACTAGCGGGAGGGCTGGATACGCAGTATTTT,CASHGLAGGLDTQYF
TRBJ2-2,NA,NA,TRBV29-1,TGCAGCGTAGCCACCTTAGCGGGGACAGCGAACACCGGGGAGCTGTTTTTT,CSVATLAGTANTGELFF
TRBJ2-2,TRBD1,NA,TRBV5-4,TGTGCCAGCAGCAGGGGACAGGGAGGTTACACCGGGGAGCTGTTTTTT,CASSRGQGGYTGELFF
TRBJ1-3,NA,NA,TRBV2,TGTGCCAGCAGTGAAGTGTCGTCTACAGGAAACACCATATATTTT,CASSEVSSTGNTIYF
TRBJ1-3,NA,few,TRBV27,TGTGCCAGTGGTAGCGGAGGCTCTGGAAACACCATATATTTT,CASGSGGSGNTIYF
TRBJ1-5,NA,NA,TRBV27,TGTGCCAGCACCCTCGAGGACGGAAACAATCAGCCCCAGCATTTT,CASTLEDGNNQPQHF